The entry that follows covers one T cell receptor beta chain sequence. The CDR3 loop spans 12 amino acids. In germline, CDR1 is DFQATT, CDR2 SNEGSKA (reference sequence). The V end was cut by 3 bases, the J end by 10 bases, with 13 bases between. This table comes from immunoSEQ multiplex PCR, and its TCRdb copy is limited to in-frame clones, with some not included. The data show approximately 94,000 clones, approximately 90% seen once. The data belong to a study of control samples from healthy donors and cancer patients. The sequenced sample consisted of blood. This clonotype was obtained from a woman in her 30s in good health. V is TRBV20-1 and J is TRBJ2-1, with D maybe TRBD2 (5 bases). The CDR3 loop is CSASDYTEEQFF. DNA for the CDR3: TGCAGTGCTAGTGACTATACAGAAGAGCAGTTCTTC.